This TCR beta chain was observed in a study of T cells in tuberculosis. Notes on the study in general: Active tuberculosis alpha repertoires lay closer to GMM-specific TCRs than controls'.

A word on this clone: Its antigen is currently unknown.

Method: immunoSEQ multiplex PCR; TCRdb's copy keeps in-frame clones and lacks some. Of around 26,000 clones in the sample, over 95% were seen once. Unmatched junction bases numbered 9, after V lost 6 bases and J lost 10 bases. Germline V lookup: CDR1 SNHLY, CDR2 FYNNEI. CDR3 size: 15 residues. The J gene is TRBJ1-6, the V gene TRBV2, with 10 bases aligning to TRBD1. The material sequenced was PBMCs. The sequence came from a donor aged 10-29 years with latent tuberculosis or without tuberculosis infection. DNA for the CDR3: TGTGCCAGCAGCCCCGGGACAGGGGTCCTGTCACCCCTCCACTTT. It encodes CASSPGTGVLSPLHF.